Described below is a single T cell receptor beta chain sequence and its context. The repertoire was sequenced with immunoSEQ multiplex PCR; TCRdb's copy has only in-frame clones and lacks some. The table shows roughly 98,000 clones, with roughly 93% occurring only once. The data belong to a study of control samples from healthy donors and cancer patients. The CDR3 is made up of 16 amino acids. Trimming removed 3 bases from V and 9 bases from J; junction bases left unmatched: 10. Germline assignment: CDR1 MNHNS and CDR2 SASEGT. The rearrangement joins TRBV6-1 to TRBJ1-6; 8 bases match TRBD1. Sequenced sample: blood. The origin of this receptor is a young man in good health. CDR3 nucleotide sequence: TGTGCCAGCAGTGACCCCCGACAGGGGTTAGGTTCACCCCTCCACTTT. Translated: CASSDPRQGLGSPLHF.